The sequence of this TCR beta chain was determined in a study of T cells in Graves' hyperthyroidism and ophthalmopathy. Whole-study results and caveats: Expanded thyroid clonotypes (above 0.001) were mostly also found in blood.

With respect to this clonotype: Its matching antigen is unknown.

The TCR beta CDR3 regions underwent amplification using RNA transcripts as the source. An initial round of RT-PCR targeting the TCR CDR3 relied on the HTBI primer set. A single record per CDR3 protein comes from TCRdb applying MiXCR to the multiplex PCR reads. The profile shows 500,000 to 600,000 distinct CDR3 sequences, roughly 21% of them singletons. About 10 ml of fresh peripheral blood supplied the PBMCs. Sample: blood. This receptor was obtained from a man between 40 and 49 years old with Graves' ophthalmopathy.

The CDR3 loop is CASSLALAGGSEQYF. As DNA, the CDR3 is TGTGCCAGCAGCTTAGCATTAGCGGGAGGAAGCGAGCAGTACTTC. The chain uses TRBV11-1 and TRBJ2-7, with TRBD2 identical over 10 bases. CDR3 length equals 15 residues. Germline assignment: CDR1 SGHAT and CDR2 FQDESV (reference sequence). Germline trimming cut 0 bases from V and 6 bases from J; bases unmatched to any gene: 5.